This T cell receptor beta chain comes out of a study of Ad26.COV2.S vaccination and SARS-CoV-2 variants. Study-level background: Intramuscular Ad26.COV2.S doses were given once or twice, 56 days apart. Whole-study results and caveats: Placebo recipients had lower spike-specific TCR breadth than vaccine recipients. Substantial breadth in spike-specific CD8+ and CD4+ T cell responses was reportedly seen after vaccination. Total T cell responses were possibly underestimated by TCR breadth and depth analyses.

The ends lost 6 bases at V and 5 bases at J; junction bases unmatched: 8. Germline values: CDR1 MGHRA, CDR2 YSYEKL. The CDR3 contains 15 residues. Documented treatment: about 20 received Ad26.COV2.S at low or high dose, single or two shots; roughly five received placebo; per-sample allocation not given. The investigators took samples on day 63 after the first vaccine or placebo injection. The table came from immunoSEQ multiplex PCR; TCRdb's copy has only in-frame clones and leaves some out. The sample includes some 240,000 clones, around 88% of them seen just once. With regard to this clone: Its antigen is currently unknown.

The receptor was derived from a person between 18 and 65 years old who received the Ad26.COV2.S COVID-19 vaccine or a placebo. The input for sequencing was peripheral blood, taken in a trial of Ad26.COV2.S vaccine versus placebo. This chain uses TRBV4-1 with TRBJ2-1, with 9 bases fitting TRBD1. CDR3 DNA: TGCGCCAGCAGACCCGGGACAGGGTACGACAATGAGCAGTTCTTC. Its translation is CASRPGTGYDNEQFF.